Described below is a single TCR beta chain sequence and its context. What this receptor recognizes is not known. The input lacks base qualities; no much larger clone sits a single base away. Healthy HIV-negative adults with no recently reported acute infections or vaccinations were included as donors. Every donor was a Caucasian adult residing in Nashville, Tennessee, USA. CD4+ T cells were enriched by magnetic negative selection, after which naive cells were positively selected on CD45RA and the negative fraction was taken as the memory subset. After blood collection by leukapheresis, PBMCs were isolated using Ficoll-Histopaque density gradient centrifugation and then cryopreserved in the vapor phase of liquid nitrogen. Purity and quantity of every magnetically sorted T cell population were checked by analytical flow cytometry. Genomic DNA was isolated from every sorted fraction and measured by UV absorbance on a Nanodrop 2000c.

This record belongs to a study of shared clonotypes between healthy human individuals (TCRdb year 2020). General notes on the study: The cohort comprised a couple of women and a few men aged 18 to 49 years. To estimate repertoire size and how much clonotypes are shared between individuals, the study performed deep sequencing of blood TCR repertoires from 4 to 6 healthy adults. Between about 0.9 and 8.9 billion PBMCs per donor were obtained by leukapheresis. To increase sequencing depth and limit assay-specific biases, different laboratories used diverse techniques to prepare libraries and sequence TCR repertoires. For each donor, CD4 naive and CD4 memory were each given three plates, CD8 naive was given two plates, and CD8 memory was given one plate. Overall results and qualifications from the work: Naive subsets generally had larger estimated clonotype richness than memory subsets. Sampling was restricted to blood, and TCR repertoires in tissues likely differ from the TCR repertoires found in blood. When a handful of donors were compared, the shared fraction of clonotypes was around 4.6% for naive CD4, 3.5% to 4% for naive CD8, more than 2% for memory CD4, and roughly 0.4% for memory CD8. Even with the large sequencing depth, rarefaction of the sorted-subset datasets indicated that sequencing was incomplete. The genetic and exposure-history diversity represented was limited by the small number of donors. Compared with non-shared clonotypes, clonotypes shared by all four sorted-subset donors had higher generation probabilities. Pairwise subsampling led to the expectation that sequencing depth would affect the degree of clonotype sharing among donors.

The germline V gene (reference sequence) supplies CDR1 SGHNT and CDR2 YYREEE. There are 13 amino acids in the CDR3, from cysteine to phenylalanine inclusive. The sequence is cut down to CDR3 DNA, 39 bases in frame from base 1. V is clipped by 4 bases and J by 1 base, and the sequence between their germline boundaries is 8 bases long. Using the deep immunoSEQ assay, TCR CDR3 regions were amplified from genomic DNA by multiplex PCR. Extracted genomic DNA from each cell subset was distributed evenly across all wells of several immunoSEQ 96-well plates, and each plate was treated as a replicate. For sorted subsets, about 210 ng of genomic DNA, equivalent to 30,000 or so T cell genomes, went into each replicate PCR. The purified libraries were quantified using a Qubit 3.0 fluorometer, sized with a Bioanalyzer 2100, and then quantified again using the KAPA Library Quantification kit. Every immunoSEQ 96-well plate was sequenced on a separate single-read 150-cycle Illumina NextSeq 550 flow cell. As for the original processing: Because only junctional sequences without quality scores were contained in the immunoSEQ output, filtering matching that applied to full-length reads could not be performed. To assign V/J genes and CDR3, sequences were annotated against IMGT germline references using PyIR, a Python wrapper for IgBLAST v1.9. Reads were removed for weak V/J assignments (E-value above 1e-6), missing CDR3, stop codons, out-of-frame junctions, or ambiguous translated residues. V3J clonotypes were defined by identical inferred V gene, J gene, and CDR3 amino acid sequence. Percentage overlap between repertoires was calculated by dividing the number of shared unique clonotypes by the size of the smaller repertoire. Richness of each repertoire was evaluated using RTK rarefaction, the Chao1 estimator, and Recon v2.1 estimates of unobserved clonotypes. Generation probabilities for all TCRbeta clonotypes obtained by the gDNA method from several donors were computed using OLGA. TCRdb's version of the immuneACCESS table is confined to in-frame rearrangements and falls short of the full clone set. An unresolved V gene accounts for under half of the shortfall where checked; the remainder is of unknown origin. Clone size and V and J calls were adopted from that table, with D and trimming inferred from the DNA. The sample data list more than 400,000 clones, and about 96% of these were observed just once. In total, the top ten clones hold 0.05% to 0.07% of the sample.

This sequence originates from a woman in her 30s in good health. Sequenced sample: naive CD4+ T cells sorted from blood. What the cell subset or site label conveys for this sample: CD45RA+ positively selected. Here the chain combines TRBV5-4 and TRBJ1-1, and the D gene may be TRBD1, 5 bases matching. The CDR3: CASSIQANTEAFF. The DNA reads as follows: TGTGCCAGCAGCATACAGGCGAACACTGAAGCTTTCTTT.